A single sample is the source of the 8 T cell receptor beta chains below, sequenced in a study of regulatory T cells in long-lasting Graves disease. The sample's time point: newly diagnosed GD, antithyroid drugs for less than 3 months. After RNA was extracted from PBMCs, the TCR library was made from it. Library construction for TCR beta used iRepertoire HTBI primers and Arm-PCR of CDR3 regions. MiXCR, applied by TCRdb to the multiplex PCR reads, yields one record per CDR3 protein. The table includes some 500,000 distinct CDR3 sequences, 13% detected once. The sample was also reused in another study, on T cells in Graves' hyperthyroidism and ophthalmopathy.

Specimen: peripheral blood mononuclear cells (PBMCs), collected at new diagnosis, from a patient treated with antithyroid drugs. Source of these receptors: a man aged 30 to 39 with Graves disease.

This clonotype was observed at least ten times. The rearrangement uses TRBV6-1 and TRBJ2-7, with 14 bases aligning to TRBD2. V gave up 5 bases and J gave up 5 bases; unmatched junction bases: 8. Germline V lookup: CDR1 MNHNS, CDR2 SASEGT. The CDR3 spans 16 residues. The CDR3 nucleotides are TGTGCCAGCAGTCCGAAACCGGGACTAGCGGGAGACGAGCAGTACTTC. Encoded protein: CASSPKPGLAGDEQYF.

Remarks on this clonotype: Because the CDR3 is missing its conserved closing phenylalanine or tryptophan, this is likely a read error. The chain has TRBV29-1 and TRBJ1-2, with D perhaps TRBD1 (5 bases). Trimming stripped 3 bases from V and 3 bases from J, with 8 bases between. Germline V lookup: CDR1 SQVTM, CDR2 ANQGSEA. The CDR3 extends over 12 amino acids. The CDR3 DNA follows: TGCAGCGTTGATAGGGACTACTATGGCTACACCCTC. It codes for CSVDRDYYGYTL.

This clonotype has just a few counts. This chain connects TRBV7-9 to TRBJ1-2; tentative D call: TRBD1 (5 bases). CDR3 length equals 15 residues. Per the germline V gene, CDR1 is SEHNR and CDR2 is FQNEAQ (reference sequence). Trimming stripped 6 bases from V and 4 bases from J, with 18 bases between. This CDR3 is CASSRGRTSLYGYTF. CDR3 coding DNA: TGTGCCAGCAGTCGGGGACGGACCTCGCTCTATGGCTACACCTTC.

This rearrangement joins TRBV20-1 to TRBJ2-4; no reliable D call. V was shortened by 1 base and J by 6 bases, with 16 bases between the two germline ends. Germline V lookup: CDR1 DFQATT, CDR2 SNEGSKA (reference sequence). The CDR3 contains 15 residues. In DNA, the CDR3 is TGCAGTGCTAGAGTTATCTTAGAGCATGGAAACATTCAGTACTTC. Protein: CSARVILEHGNIQYF.

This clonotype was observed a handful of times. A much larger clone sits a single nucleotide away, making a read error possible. The CDR3 here is CSARGWQETQYF. In nucleotides, the CDR3 is TGCAGTGCTAGAGGTTGGCAAGAGACCCAGTACTTC. V usage is TRBV20-1 and J usage is TRBJ2-1; D unclear. The DNA matches TRBJ2-5 better at its end, which makes the J call doubtful. CDR1 is DFQATT and CDR2 is SNEGSKA in the germline V gene (reference sequence). The CDR3 totals 12 residues.

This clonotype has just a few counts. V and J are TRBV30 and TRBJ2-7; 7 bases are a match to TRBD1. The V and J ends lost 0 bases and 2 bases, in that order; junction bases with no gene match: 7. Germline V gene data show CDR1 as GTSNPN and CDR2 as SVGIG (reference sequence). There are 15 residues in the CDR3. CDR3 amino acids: CAWSVPPRGTYEQYF. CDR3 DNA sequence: TGTGCCTGGAGTGTACCCCCCAGGGGGACCTACGAGCAGTACTTC.

As DNA, the CDR3 is TGCAGTGCTAGAAGTCTGGGCGGGAGTCCTTACGAGCAGTACTTC. This translates into CSARSLGGSPYEQYF. The chain couples TRBV20-1 to TRBJ2-7; 7 bases are shared with TRBD2. The CDR3 loop spans 15 amino acids. Germline V gene lookup returns CDR1 DFQATT and CDR2 SNEGSKA (reference sequence). With 2 bases clipped from V and 4 bases from J, the junction kept 11 bases outside the gene matches.

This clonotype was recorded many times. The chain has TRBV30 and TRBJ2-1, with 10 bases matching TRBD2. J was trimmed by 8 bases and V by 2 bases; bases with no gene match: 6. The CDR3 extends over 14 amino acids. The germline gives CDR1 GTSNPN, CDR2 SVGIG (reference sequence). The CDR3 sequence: CAWSNWLAGDEQFF. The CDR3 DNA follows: TGTGCCTGGAGTAATTGGCTAGCGGGAGATGAGCAGTTCTTC.